The 13 T cell receptor beta chains below all came from one sample that was sequenced in a study of Graves' ophthalmopathy and Graves' hyperthyroidism. TCR beta CDR3 regions were amplified from RNA transcripts. Following a first-round RT-PCR that used HTBI primers, a second-round multiplex PCR was carried out. In TCRdb, the multiplex PCR reads were re-called with MiXCR into one record per CDR3 protein. The repertoire holds roughly 500,000 distinct CDR3 sequences, about 15% seen once, with about 10% in the top ten. Sequencing was performed on blood. These receptors all stem from a woman in her 30s with Graves' ophthalmopathy.

The chain employs TRBV3-1 and TRBJ1-1; TRBD1 is a possible D gene (5 bases). Trimming removed 3 bases from V and 8 bases from J, with 16 bases in between. Germline CDR1 and CDR2: LGHDT and YNNKEL (reference sequence). The CDR3 runs 14 residues. The CDR3 nucleotides read TGTGCCAGCAGCCAGCTCACCAGGGTATCCGAAGCTTTCTTT. Translating it yields CASSQLTRVSEAFF.

This clonotype came up many times. The V call is TRBV24-1, the J call TRBJ1-2; 8 bases align to TRBD1. Looked up from germline, CDR1 is KGHDR and CDR2 is SFDVKD. The CDR3 extends over 14 amino acids. V lost 3 bases to trimming and J lost 8 bases; unmatched junction nucleotides: 7. CDR3 bases: TGTGCCACCAGTGATGACAGGGGCTCGCGCGGCTACACCTTC. It codes for CATSDDRGSRGYTF.

Ten or more counts support this clonotype. V gene TRBV6-1 combines with J gene TRBJ2-7; perhaps TRBD2 as D (6 bases). There are 15 residues in the CDR3. Trimming removed 7 bases from V and 2 bases from J, with 18 bases in between. Germline CDR1 reads MNHNS; CDR2 reads SASEGT. This chain's CDR3 is CASKDTGLLTYEQYF. For the CDR3, the DNA is TGTGCCAGCAAAGATACGGGACTGTTAACCTACGAGCAGTACTTC.

In this sample, this clonotype turned up many times. The J gene is TRBJ1-1, the V gene TRBV28, with D tentatively TRBD1 (6 bases). Germline V CDR1 and CDR2: MDHEN, SYDVKM. The CDR3 is 15 amino acids. With 3 bases removed from V and 1 base from J, the gap between germline ends came to 12 bases. The CDR3 sequence: CASSFQGNTNTEAFF. CDR3 sequence (DNA): TGTGCCAGCAGTTTCCAGGGGAACACGAACACTGAAGCTTTCTTT.

CDR3 protein: CATRPPGPDYEQYF. In DNA form, the CDR3 reads TGTGCCACCCGCCCACCCGGGCCTGACTACGAGCAGTACTTC. The genes are TRBV19 and TRBJ2-7; unclear D gene. V lost 10 bases, J lost 3 bases, and 19 bases lay in between. The CDR3 extends over 14 amino acids. Germline CDR1 LNHDA, CDR2 SQIVND (reference sequence).

The sample holds many counts of this clonotype. The chain links TRBV18 to TRBJ1-1; 7 nucleotides line up with TRBD1. Per the germline V gene, CDR1 is KGHSH and CDR2 is LQKENI. Trimming cost V 3 bases and J 6 bases; bases outside gene matches: 7. This CDR3 region has 14 residues. CDR3 sequence (DNA): TGTGCCAGCTCACCGGACAGGACAAACTCTGAAGCTTTCTTT. It codes for CASSPDRTNSEAFF.

This clonotype was observed at least ten times. V gene TRBV6-4 combines with J gene TRBJ1-5; D might be TRBD1 (6 bases). V lost 6 bases and J 5 bases, leaving 23 bases between the germline ends. The CDR3 runs to 17 residues. CDR1 and CDR2 from the germline V gene are MRHNA and SNTAGT. This chain's CDR3 is CASSSSHGGRFDQPQHF. In nucleotides, the CDR3 is TGTGCCAGCAGCAGCTCGCACGGGGGGCGGTTCGATCAGCCCCAGCATTTT.

This clonotype was found many times. The genes are TRBV18 and TRBJ1-6; 7 bases align to TRBD1. The CDR3 has 15 amino acids. CDR1 and CDR2 from the germline V gene are KGHSH and LQKENI. V lost 0 bases and J lost 10; bases outside the gene matches: 6. CDR3 residues: CASSPPGQLGSPLHF. The CDR3 nucleotides are TGTGCCAGCTCACCACCGGGACAGCTGGGGTCACCCCTCCACTTT.

This clonotype has at least ten counts. CDR3 region: CASSSPTGSYGYTF. In nucleotides, the CDR3 is TGTGCCAGCAGTTCGCCGACGGGGTCCTATGGCTACACCTTC. The genes are TRBV12-3 or TRBV12-4 and TRBJ1-2; D not certain. This CDR3 has 14 residues. The V gene lost 4 bases and the J gene lost 4 bases, with 13 bases spanning the gap.

This clonotype was seen ten or more times. The chain uses TRBV4-2 and TRBJ2-4, with D maybe TRBD1 (6 bases). The CDR3 has 16 amino acids. Trimming removed 0 bases from V and 1 base from J, with 10 bases in between. Germline V CDR1 and CDR2: LGHNA, YNFKEQ. CDR3 DNA sequence: TGTGCCAGCAGCCAAGATCGGCAGGGGGCCAAAAACATTCAGTACTTC. Translation: CASSQDRQGAKNIQYF.

This clonotype has a count of ten or more. The chain joins TRBV20-1 to TRBJ1-2; 8 nucleotides align to TRBD1. This CDR3 is built from 14 residues. Germline assignment: CDR1 DFQATT and CDR2 SNEGSKA (reference sequence). V trimming: 2 bases; J trimming: 4 bases; junction bases outside the gene matches: 6. The CDR3 protein is CSARRADRGYGYTF. The CDR3 coding sequence is TGCAGTGCTAGACGGGCCGACAGGGGCTATGGCTACACCTTC.

This clonotype has a count of ten or more. This rearrangement joins TRBV29-1 to TRBJ1-2, with a weak D call TRBD1 (6 bases). CDR3 length: 11 amino acids. From germline, CDR1 is SQVTM and CDR2 ANQGSEA. The V gene lost 5 bases and the J gene lost 7 bases, with 11 bases spanning the gap. The CDR3 region is CSVTTGSGYTF. The CDR3 DNA is TGCAGCGTTACTACAGGGAGTGGCTACACCTTC.

This clonotype was counted ten times or more. This chain uses TRBV28 with TRBJ2-7, with 10 bases lining up with TRBD2. CDR3 length: 16 residues. V was clipped by 6 bases and J by 1 base; unmatched bases: 9. CDR1 and CDR2 from the germline V gene are MDHEN and SYDVKM. The CDR3: CASSPRTSGGSYEQYF. The CDR3, as DNA: TGTGCCAGCAGCCCAAGGACTAGCGGAGGTTCCTACGAGCAGTACTTC. The complete variable domain, with remaining parts taken from reference TRBV28 and TRBJ2-7, reads DVKVTQSSRYLVKRTGEKVFLECVQDMDHENMFWYRQDPGLGLRLIYFSYDVKMKEKGDIPEGYSVSREKKERFSLILESASTNQTSMYLCASSPRTSGGSYEQYFGPGTRLTVT.